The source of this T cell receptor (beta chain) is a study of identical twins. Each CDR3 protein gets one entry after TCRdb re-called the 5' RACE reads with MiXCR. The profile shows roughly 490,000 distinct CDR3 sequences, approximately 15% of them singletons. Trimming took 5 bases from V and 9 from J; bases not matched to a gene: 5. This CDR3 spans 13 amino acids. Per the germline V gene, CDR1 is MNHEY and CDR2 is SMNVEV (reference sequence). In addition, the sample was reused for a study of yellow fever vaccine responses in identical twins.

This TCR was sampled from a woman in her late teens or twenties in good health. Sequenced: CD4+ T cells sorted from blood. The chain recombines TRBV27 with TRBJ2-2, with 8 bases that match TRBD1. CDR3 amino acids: CASSPRQGRELFF. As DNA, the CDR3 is TGTGCCAGCAGTCCACGACAGGGGAGGGAGCTGTTTTTT.